This note documents a single T cell receptor (beta chain) sequence. The antigen is not known. This specimen comes from a study of cytomegalovirus exposure and HLA in healthy donors. CDR3 size: 16 residues. The germline V gene encodes CDR1 MNHEY and CDR2 SMNVEV (reference sequence). J gave up 5 bases and V 6 bases, and 10 bases lay outside the gene matches. PCR amplification relied on 60 Vbeta primers (plus 13 Jbeta primers). Repertoires were generated with immunoSEQ multiplex PCR, while TCRdb's copy carries only in-frame clones and drops some. The data contain around 74,000 clones, 75% to 80% of them seen just once; the ten biggest clones take up approximately 3.7%. Overall study results and limits: A highly shared variant cluster was judged a likely technical artifact.

The sequence derives from a man in his forties in good health and CMV-seronegative. Sequencing was done on a sample of PBMCs. This rearrangement joins TRBV27 to TRBJ2-2; 9 nucleotides line up with TRBD1. The CDR3 nucleotides read TGTGCCAGCAGCAAAAACAGGGGGCGAGAGACCGGGGAGCTGTTTTTT. This codes for CASSKNRGRETGELFF.